This is a list of T cell receptor beta chains from one sample in a study of regulatory T cells in long-lasting Graves disease. MiXCR, run by TCRdb on the multiplex PCR reads, gives a single entry per CDR3 protein. The profile shows hundreds of thousands of distinct CDR3 sequences, about 16% of them singletons. These records were also assigned to another study, of T cells in Graves' hyperthyroidism and ophthalmopathy.

The sequenced sample was peripheral blood mononuclear cells (PBMCs), obtained at new diagnosis, from a patient treated with antithyroid drugs. Receptor source: a woman aged 35-65 years with Graves disease. CDR3s include the opening cysteine and the closing phenylalanine or tryptophan. The order of the fields is J gene, D gene, clone size, V gene, CDR3 DNA, CDR3 protein. The D gene is left open where the match is weak. Rows may omit the clone size; those that give it use once, few, many or a size class.

J: TRBJ2-7; D: NA; size: many; V: TRBV20-1; DNA: TGCAGTGCTAGAGATAGCGCGGGGCGCACCTACGAGCAGTACTTC; CDR3: CSARDSAGRTYEQYF
J: TRBJ1-2; D: NA; size: NA; V: TRBV12-3/TRBV12-4; DNA: TGTGCCAGCAGCTCGCGAACCCCATACAGGAGTACTAACTATGGCTACACCTTC; CDR3: CASSSRTPYRSTNYGYTF
J: TRBJ1-2; D: NA; size: many; V: TRBV12-3/TRBV12-4; DNA: TGTGCCAGCAGTTTAGCGCAAGTCACAAACTATGGCTACACCTTC; CDR3: CASSLAQVTNYGYTF
J: TRBJ2-2; D: NA; size: NA; V: TRBV2; DNA: TGTGCCAGCAGTGTTGGGGGGCAGTACACCGGGGAGCTGTTTTTT; CDR3: CASSVGGQYTGELFF
J: TRBJ1-1; D: NA; size: NA; V: TRBV18; DNA: TGTGCCAGCTCCCCAGACGGCAGGGAGAACACTGAAGCTTTCTTT; CDR3: CASSPDGRENTEAFF
J: TRBJ1-1; D: NA; size: many; V: TRBV18; DNA: TGTGCCAGCTCAAGCGATGGGACACCGAACACTGAAGCTTTCTTT; CDR3: CASSSDGTPNTEAFF
J: TRBJ2-7; D: NA; size: few; V: TRBV9; DNA: TGTGCCAGCAGCCGGGACCAAGACGAGCAGTACTTC; CDR3: CASSRDQDEQYF
J: TRBJ2-1; D: TRBD2; size: many; V: TRBV3-1; DNA: TGTGCCAGCAGCCTGCGGGGGGGAACCTACAATGAGCAGTTCTTC; CDR3: CASSLRGGTYNEQFF
J: TRBJ2-5; D: TRBD2; size: few; V: TRBV7-9; DNA: TGTGCCAGCAGCTTAACGGGAGGGTCACAAGAGACCCAGTACTTC; CDR3: CASSLTGGSQETQYF
J: TRBJ1-4; D: NA; size: few; V: TRBV3-1; DNA: TGTGCCAGCAGCCAAGAGGGGATATTTCTAGGAAAACTGTTTTTT; CDR3: CASSQEGIFLGKLFF
J: TRBJ2-7; D: NA; size: few; V: TRBV12-3/TRBV12-4; DNA: TGTACCAGCAGTTTGACAGAGAGCTCCTACGAGCAGTACTTC; CDR3: CTSSLTESSYEQYF
J: TRBJ2-1; D: TRBD2; size: NA; V: TRBV7-2; DNA: TGTGCCAGCAGCTTCTATAGCGGGGGGGCCAATGAGCAGTTCTTC; CDR3: CASSFYSGGANEQFF
J: TRBJ1-1; D: NA; size: many; V: TRBV30; DNA: TGTGCCTGGAGTGCACAGAGAAACACTGAAGCTTTCTTT; CDR3: CAWSAQRNTEAFF
J: TRBJ2-2; D: NA; size: many; V: TRBV7-9; DNA: TGTGCCAGCAGCTTATCCGGGGTCACCGGGGAGCTGTTTTTT; CDR3: CASSLSGVTGELFF
J: TRBJ1-5; D: NA; size: NA; V: TRBV4-1; DNA: TGCGCCAGCAGCCAAGGACGGAATAATCAGCCCCAGCATTTT; CDR3: CASSQGRNNQPQHF
J: TRBJ2-6; D: NA; size: few; V: TRBV19; DNA: TGTGCCAGTGCCAGGTCTGGGGCCAACGTCCTGACTTTC; CDR3: CASARSGANVLTF
J: TRBJ1-2; D: NA; size: many; V: TRBV12-3/TRBV12-4; DNA: TGTGCCAGCAGTTTGAACGAGGGTGGCTACACCTTC; CDR3: CASSLNEGGYTF
J: TRBJ1-1; D: NA; size: NA; V: TRBV5-1; DNA: TGCGCCAGCAGCTTGGTCCAGGGTTTCACTGAAGCTTTCTTT; CDR3: CASSLVQGFTEAFF
J: TRBJ2-7; D: NA; size: many; V: TRBV28; DNA: TGTGCCAGCAACTCGGGCACGCTGGTCTACGAGCAGTACTTC; CDR3: CASNSGTLVYEQYF
J: TRBJ1-2; D: NA; size: NA; V: TRBV27; DNA: TGTGCCAGCAGTTTAATGGGGGGAAATGGCTACACCTTC; CDR3: CASSLMGGNGYTF
J: TRBJ1-4; D: TRBD1; size: many; V: TRBV12-3/TRBV12-4; DNA: TGTGCCAGCAGTTTTGGGAGGGGGCGCGGTGATGAAAAACTGTTTTTT; CDR3: CASSFGRGRGDEKLFF
J: TRBJ1-1; D: NA; size: few; V: TRBV19; DNA: TGTGCCAGTAGCCCCAGGAAGCGTACTGAAGCTTTCTTT; CDR3: CASSPRKRTEAFF
J: TRBJ2-1; D: TRBD2; size: NA; V: TRBV7-2; DNA: TGTGCCAGCAGCTATCCTCGTAGCGGGGGCAACAATGAGCAGTTCTTC; CDR3: CASSYPRSGGNNEQFF
J: TRBJ1-6; D: NA; size: NA; V: TRBV29-1; DNA: TGCAGCGCCGGGACGGATAATTCACCCCTCCACTTT; CDR3: CSAGTDNSPLHF
J: TRBJ1-1; D: NA; size: many; V: TRBV7-2; DNA: TGTGCCAGCAGCAAAATCCGCAGGAACACTGAAGCTTTCTTT; CDR3: CASSKIRRNTEAFF
J: TRBJ1-5; D: TRBD1; size: many; V: TRBV19; DNA: TGTGCCAGTAGTATAGAAGGGGGCCGGGGTGGTAAGGGCAATCAGCCCCAGCATTTT; CDR3: CASSIEGGRGGKGNQPQHF
J: TRBJ1-6; D: NA; size: NA; V: TRBV5-6; DNA: TGTGCCAGCAGCGTCGTGACGGGGGGGAGCTCCTATAATTCACCCCTCCACTTT; CDR3: CASSVVTGGSSYNSPLHF
J: TRBJ1-5; D: TRBD1; size: few; V: TRBV5-1; DNA: TGCGCCAGCAGCTTTAATGGACAGGGCCAGCCCCAGCATTTT; CDR3: CASSFNGQGQPQHF
J: TRBJ2-7; D: NA; size: many; V: TRBV11-2; DNA: TGTGCCAGCAGCCCCGGCGGGGTCGTCTACGAGCAGTACTTC; CDR3: CASSPGGVVYEQYF
J: TRBJ1-5; D: NA; size: few; V: TRBV10-2; DNA: TGCGCCAGCAGTGAGGCGGGGGTAGGTCAGCCCCAGCATTTT; CDR3: CASSEAGVGQPQHF
J: TRBJ2-2; D: TRBD2; size: few; V: TRBV20-1; DNA: TGCAGTGCTTTAGCGGGGGGAGGTACCGGGGAGCTGTTTTTT; CDR3: CSALAGGGTGELFF
J: TRBJ1-1; D: NA; size: many; V: TRBV30; DNA: TGTGCCTGGAGTGTACGGTTGTCTGAAGCTTTCTTT; CDR3: CAWSVRLSEAFF
J: TRBJ1-2; D: NA; size: few; V: TRBV6-5; DNA: TGTGCCAGCAGTTACTCGGGTGCAGGCGGCTACACCTTC; CDR3: CASSYSGAGGYTF
J: TRBJ1-6; D: TRBD1; size: NA; V: TRBV20-1; DNA: TGCAGTGCTAGAGATCAGGGGACAGCTTCACCCCTCCACTTT; CDR3: CSARDQGTASPLHF
J: TRBJ2-3; D: NA; size: many; V: TRBV20-1; DNA: TGCAGTGCACAAGCTAGGGAATGGGGCACAGATACGCAGTATTTT; CDR3: CSAQAREWGTDTQYF
J: TRBJ2-7; D: NA; size: many; V: TRBV6-2/TRBV6-3; DNA: TGTGCCAGCAGTTGGACAAGCTACGAGCAGTACTTC; CDR3: CASSWTSYEQYF
J: TRBJ2-1; D: NA; size: many; V: TRBV2; DNA: TGTGCCAGCAGTGACCAGGTTAATGAGCAGTTCTTC; CDR3: CASSDQVNEQFF
J: TRBJ1-3; D: NA; size: many; V: TRBV30; DNA: TGTGCCTGGAACAGACAACCGAGCTCTGGAAACACCATATATTTT; CDR3: CAWNRQPSSGNTIYF
J: TRBJ1-2; D: TRBD1; size: few; V: TRBV6-1; DNA: TGTGCCAGTAGCGCCGGACAGGGGGCACATGGCTACACCTTC; CDR3: CASSAGQGAHGYTF
J: TRBJ1-1; D: NA; size: many; V: TRBV3-1; DNA: TGTGCCAGCAGCCAACAAGCTGCGGGCAGCAGTGAAGCTTTCTTT; CDR3: CASSQQAAGSSEAFF
J: TRBJ1-6; D: NA; size: NA; V: TRBV7-9; DNA: TGTGCCAGCAGCAACACCAGAGATAATTCACCCCTCCACTTT; CDR3: CASSNTRDNSPLHF
J: TRBJ2-7; D: TRBD1; size: few; V: TRBV6-5; DNA: TGTGCCAGCAGTTACCCTACAGGGGGACTCTCCTCCTACGAGCAGTACTTC; CDR3: CASSYPTGGLSSYEQYF
J: TRBJ2-6; D: NA; size: NA; V: TRBV4-1; DNA: TGCGCCAGCAGCCGGATTTCGTTGCGGTTAAGCTCTGGGGCCAACGTCCTGACTTTC; CDR3: CASSRISLRLSSGANVLTF
J: TRBJ2-5; D: TRBD2; size: NA; V: TRBV30; DNA: TGTGCCTGGAGTGTGGGGGGGTACCAAGAGACCCAGTACTTC; CDR3: CAWSVGGYQETQYF
J: TRBJ2-1; D: TRBD1; size: many; V: TRBV7-2; DNA: TGTGCCAGCAGCTTTTCCGGACAGGGATTCAGTGAGCAGTTCTTC; CDR3: CASSFSGQGFSEQFF
J: TRBJ1-2; D: NA; size: many; V: TRBV27; DNA: TGTGCCAGCAGGGATACGGGGCGCCCGGGTGGCTACACCTTC; CDR3: CASRDTGRPGGYTF
J: TRBJ1-2; D: NA; size: NA; V: TRBV12-3/TRBV12-4; DNA: TGTGCCAGCAGCGAGAATGGGCTCTCATATGGCTACACCTTC; CDR3: CASSENGLSYGYTF
J: TRBJ2-7; D: TRBD2; size: NA; V: TRBV28; DNA: TGCGCCAGCAGCCCCGGGACTAGCTCCTACAATGAGCAGTACTTC; CDR3: CASSPGTSSYNEQYF
J: TRBJ2-2; D: NA; size: few; V: TRBV5-6; DNA: TGTGCCAGCAGCCCCGAACAGGTCACCGGGGAGCTGTTTTTT; CDR3: CASSPEQVTGELFF
J: TRBJ2-1; D: NA; size: few; V: TRBV6-5; DNA: TGTGCCAGCAGTTACGGCGCTCCGGATTACAATGAGCAGTTCTTC; CDR3: CASSYGAPDYNEQFF
J: TRBJ1-4; D: TRBD1; size: once; V: TRBV5-1; DNA: TGCGCCAGCAGTTCCGGTGGGACAGGGTTTGAAAAACTGTTTTTT; CDR3: CASSSGGTGFEKLFF
J: TRBJ1-1; D: NA; size: many; V: TRBV20-1; DNA: TGCAGTGCTAGCGACCATCTCATCCGGACTGAAGCTTTCTTT; CDR3: CSASDHLIRTEAFF
J: TRBJ1-2; D: TRBD1; size: many; V: TRBV2; DNA: TGTGCCAGCGGACAGGGCGCTATCATGAACTATGGCTACACCTTC; CDR3: CASGQGAIMNYGYTF
J: TRBJ1-1; D: NA; size: NA; V: TRBV10-1; DNA: TGCGCCAGCAGTGACGAGGGAGCTGAAGCTTTCTTT; CDR3: CASSDEGAEAFF